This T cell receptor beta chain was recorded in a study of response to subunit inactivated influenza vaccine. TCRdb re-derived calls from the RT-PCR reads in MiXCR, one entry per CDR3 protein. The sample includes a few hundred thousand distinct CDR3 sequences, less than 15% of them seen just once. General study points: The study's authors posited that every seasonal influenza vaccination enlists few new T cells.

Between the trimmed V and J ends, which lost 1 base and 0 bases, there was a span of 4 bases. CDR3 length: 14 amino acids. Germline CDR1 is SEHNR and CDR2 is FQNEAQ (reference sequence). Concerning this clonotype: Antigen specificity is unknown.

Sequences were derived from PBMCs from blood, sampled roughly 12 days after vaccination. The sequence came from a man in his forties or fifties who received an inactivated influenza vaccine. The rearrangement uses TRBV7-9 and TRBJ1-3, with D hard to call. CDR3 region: CASSLGRSGNTIYF. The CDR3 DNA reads TGTGCCAGCAGCTTAGGTCGCTCTGGAAACACCATATATTTT. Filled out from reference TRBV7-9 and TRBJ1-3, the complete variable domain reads DTGVSQNPRHKITKRGQNVTFRCDPISEHNRLYWYRQTLGQGPEFLTYFQNEAQLEKSRLLSDRFSAERPKGSFSTLEIQRTEQGDSAMYLCASSLGRSGNTIYFGEGSWLTVV.